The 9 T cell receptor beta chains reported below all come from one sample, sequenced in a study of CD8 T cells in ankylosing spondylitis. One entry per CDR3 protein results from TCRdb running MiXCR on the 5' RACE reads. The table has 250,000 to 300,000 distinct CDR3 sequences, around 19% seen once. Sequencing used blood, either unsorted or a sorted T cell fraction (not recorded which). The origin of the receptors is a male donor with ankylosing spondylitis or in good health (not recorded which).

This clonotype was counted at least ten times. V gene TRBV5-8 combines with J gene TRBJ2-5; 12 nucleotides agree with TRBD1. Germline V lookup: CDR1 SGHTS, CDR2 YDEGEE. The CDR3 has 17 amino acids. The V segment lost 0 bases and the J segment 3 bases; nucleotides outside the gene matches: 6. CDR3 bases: TGTGCCAGCAGCTTGGATACCGGGACAGGGGGCAAAGAGACCCAGTACTTC. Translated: CASSLDTGTGGKETQYF.

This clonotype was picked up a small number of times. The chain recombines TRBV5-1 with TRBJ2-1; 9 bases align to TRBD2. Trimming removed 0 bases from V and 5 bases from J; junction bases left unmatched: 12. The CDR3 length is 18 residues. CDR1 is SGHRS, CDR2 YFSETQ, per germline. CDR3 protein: CASSLEVAGADINNEQFF. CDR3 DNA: TGCGCCAGCAGCTTGGAGGTAGCGGGAGCGGACATAAACAATGAGCAGTTCTTC.

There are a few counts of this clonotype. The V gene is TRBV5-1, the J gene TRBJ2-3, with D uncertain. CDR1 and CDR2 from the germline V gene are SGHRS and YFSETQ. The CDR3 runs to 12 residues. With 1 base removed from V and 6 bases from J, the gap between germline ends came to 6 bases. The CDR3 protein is CASSLSWDTQYF. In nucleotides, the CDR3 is TGCGCCAGCAGCTTGAGTTGGGATACGCAGTATTTT.

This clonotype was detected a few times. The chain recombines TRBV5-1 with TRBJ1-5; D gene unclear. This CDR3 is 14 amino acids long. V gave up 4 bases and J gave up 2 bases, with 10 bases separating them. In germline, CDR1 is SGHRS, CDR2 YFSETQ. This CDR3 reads CASSTHAGNQPQHF. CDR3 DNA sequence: TGCGCCAGCAGCACTCACGCTGGCAATCAGCCCCAGCATTTT.

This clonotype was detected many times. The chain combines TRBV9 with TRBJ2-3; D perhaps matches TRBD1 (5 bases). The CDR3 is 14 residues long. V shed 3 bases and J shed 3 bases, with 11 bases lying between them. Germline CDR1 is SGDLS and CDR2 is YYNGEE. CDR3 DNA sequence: TGTGCCAGCAGCGCTAAACAGGTTACAGATACGCAGTATTTT. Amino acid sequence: CASSAKQVTDTQYF.

The CDR3, as DNA: TGCGCCAGCAGCTTCCTGAGCACAGATACGCAGTATTTT. It translates to CASSFLSTDTQYF. This sequence joins TRBV5-1 and TRBJ2-3; D call uncertain. The V end was cut by 2 bases, the J end by 0 bases, with 4 bases between. This CDR3 has 13 residues. Germline lookup yields CDR1 SGHRS and CDR2 YFSETQ. The full variable domain, completed using reference TRBV5-1 and TRBJ2-3, is KAGVTQTPRYLIKTRGQQVTLSCSPISGHRSVSWYQQTPGQGLQFLFEYFSETQRNKGNFPGRFSGRQFSNSRSEMNVSTLELGDSALYLCASSFLSTDTQYFGPGTRLTVL.

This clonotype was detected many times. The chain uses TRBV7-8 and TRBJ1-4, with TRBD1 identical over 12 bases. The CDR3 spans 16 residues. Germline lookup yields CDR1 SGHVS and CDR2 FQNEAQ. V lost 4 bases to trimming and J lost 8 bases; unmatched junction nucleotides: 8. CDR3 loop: CASSSGTGGTREKLFF. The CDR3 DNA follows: TGTGCCAGCAGCTCGGGGACAGGGGGCACTCGGGAAAAACTGTTTTTT.

Here the CDR3 DNA reads TGTGCCAGCAGCTTAGGTCCGACAGGGGTAGGCACTGAAGCTTTCTTT. Translation gives CASSLGPTGVGTEAFF. V gene TRBV11-2 combines with J gene TRBJ1-1; 8 bases map to TRBD1. The CDR3 totals 16 residues. J was trimmed by 4 bases and V by 1 base; bases with no gene match: 8. Germline CDR1 SGHAT, CDR2 FQNNGV.

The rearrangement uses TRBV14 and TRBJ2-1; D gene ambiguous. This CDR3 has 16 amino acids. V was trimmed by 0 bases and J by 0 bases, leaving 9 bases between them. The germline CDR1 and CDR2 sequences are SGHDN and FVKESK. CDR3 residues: CASSQDPPSSYNEQFF. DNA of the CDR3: TGTGCCAGCAGCCAAGATCCTCCTAGCTCCTACAATGAGCAGTTCTTC.